Presented here are 27 T cell receptor beta chains from one specimen sequenced in a study of cytomegalovirus exposure and HLA in healthy donors. Primers included in the PCR were 60 Vbeta and 13 Jbeta primers. Sequencing was performed with immunoSEQ multiplex PCR; in TCRdb, only in-frame clones are kept and a portion is missing. The data contain just under 95,000 clones, around four fifths of them seen just once; the ten biggest clones take up roughly 6.6%. What was sequenced was PBMCs. These receptors were taken from a man in his fifties in good health and CMV-seropositive.

The V and J genes are TRBV19 and TRBJ1-2; D is possibly TRBD1 (5 bases). Germline V gene lookup returns CDR1 LNHDA and CDR2 SQIVND (reference sequence). Trimming left V 0 bases short and J 5 bases short, with 13 bases between. This CDR3 comprises 15 residues. As DNA, the CDR3 is TGTGCCAGTAGTATAGATCGGGCAGGGAGGTATGGCTACACCTTC. Protein sequence: CASSIDRAGRYGYTF.

Only one count was recorded for this clone. The CDR3 here is CACKGRQGKSPLHF. The CDR3, as DNA: TGTGCCTGTAAGGGGCGACAGGGTAAGTCACCCCTCCACTTT. This chain uses TRBV30 with TRBJ1-6; 7 positions match TRBD1. Germline trimming cut 6 bases from V and 10 bases from J; bases unmatched to any gene: 12. Germline V CDR1 and CDR2: GTSNPN, SVGIG (reference sequence). CDR3 length: 14 amino acids.

The chain joins TRBV5-1 to TRBJ2-1; 7 bases are a match to TRBD2. V lost 4 bases, J lost 5 bases, and 15 bases stayed unmatched. Germline CDR1 reads SGHRS; CDR2 reads YFSETQ. The CDR3 runs 17 residues. The CDR3 DNA reads TGCGCCAGCAGCATACGTCCGGGAGGATCGGGGAACAATGAGCAGTTCTTC. It encodes CASSIRPGGSGNNEQFF. Drawing the rest from reference TRBV5-1 and TRBJ2-1, the complete variable domain is KAGVTQTPRYLIKTRGQQVTLSCSPISGHRSVSWYQQTPGQGLQFLFEYFSETQRNKGNFPGRFSGRQFSNSRSEMNVSTLELGDSALYLCASSIRPGGSGNNEQFFGPGTRLTVL.

With respect to this clone: Compared with germline, one end of the junction differs, possibly owing to a read error. The chain's CDR3 is CASSSGTGDGQPQNF. The CDR3 DNA sequence: TGTGCCAGCAGTTCCGGGACAGGGGACGGTCAGCCCCAGAATTTT. The chain recombines TRBV6-6 with TRBJ1-5; 10 bases map to TRBD1. Germline V gives CDR1 MNHNY, CDR2 SVGAGI (reference sequence). This CDR3 comprises 15 residues.

The rearrangement joins TRBV5-1 to TRBJ1-4; D is possibly TRBD1 (5 bases). From germline, CDR1 is SGHRS and CDR2 YFSETQ. The CDR3 sequence is 15 residues long. The V and J ends lost 2 bases and 5 bases respectively, with 13 bases between them. The CDR3 region is CASSFQGSGNEKLFF. The DNA for the CDR3 is TGCGCCAGCAGCTTCCAGGGTTCCGGGAATGAAAAACTGTTTTTT.

The chain uses TRBV5-1 and TRBJ1-5; 8 bases are shared with TRBD1. CDR3 length equals 14 residues. Germline lookup yields CDR1 SGHRS and CDR2 YFSETQ. The ends lost 4 bases at V and 7 bases at J; junction bases unmatched: 7. As DNA, the CDR3 is TGCGCCAGCAGCCCGGACAGGGCGGAACAGCCCCAGCATTTT. Translated: CASSPDRAEQPQHF. Drawing the rest from reference TRBV5-1 and TRBJ1-5, the complete variable domain is KAGVTQTPRYLIKTRGQQVTLSCSPISGHRSVSWYQQTPGQGLQFLFEYFSETQRNKGNFPGRFSGRQFSNSRSEMNVSTLELGDSALYLCASSPDRAEQPQHFGDGTRLSIL.

The chain links TRBV19 to TRBJ1-1; D gene ambiguous. This CDR3 region has 14 residues. Germline CDR1 LNHDA, CDR2 SQIVND (reference sequence). V gave up 9 bases and J gave up 0 bases, with 14 bases separating them. CDR3 DNA sequence: TGTGCCAGCCAAGCGGAAACCATGAACACTGAAGCTTTCTTT. This gives the protein CASQAETMNTEAFF. The variable domain in full, completed from reference TRBV19 and TRBJ1-1, reads DGGITQSPKYLFRKEGQNVTLSCEQNLNHDAMYWYRQDPGQGLRLIYYSQIVNDFQKGDIAEGYSVSREKKESFPLTVTSAQKNPTAFYLCASQAETMNTEAFFGQGTRLTVV.

This chain joins TRBV4-3 and TRBJ2-2; D perhaps matches TRBD2 (5 bases). The V end was cut by 0 bases, the J end by 6 bases, with 11 bases between. The germline V gene has CDR1 LGHNA and CDR2 YSLEER. The CDR3 runs 15 residues. The CDR3 here is CASSQDTGSSGELFF. In DNA form, the CDR3 reads TGCGCCAGCAGCCAAGATACGGGGTCTTCCGGGGAGCTGTTTTTT.

V usage is TRBV4-2 and J usage is TRBJ2-3; TRBD2 matches 9 bases. CDR3 length: 19 amino acids. Germline CDR1 LGHNA, CDR2 YNFKEQ. J gave up 1 base and V 0 bases, and 11 bases lay outside the gene matches. In DNA, the CDR3 is TGTGCCAGCAGCCAAGATCTTGGCGGGGGGGCCTCGCGCACAGATACGCAGTATTTT. Translating gives CASSQDLGGGASRTDTQYF.

The chain carries TRBV4-3 and TRBJ1-5, with TRBD1 identical over 8 bases. V was clipped by 0 bases and J by 7 bases; unmatched bases: 8. Germline V lookup: CDR1 LGHNA, CDR2 YSLEER. The CDR3 totals 16 residues. CDR3 sequence (DNA): TGCGCCAGCAGCCAAGATCGGCCAGGGGGCGTACAGCCCCAGCATTTT. Its protein is CASSQDRPGGVQPQHF.

In this sample, this clone turned up a few times. The chain has TRBV6-1 and TRBJ2-2; D unclear. V lost 5 bases and J lost 5, with 3 bases in between. The CDR3 is made up of 11 amino acids. Looked up from germline, CDR1 is MNHNS and CDR2 is SASEGT. The CDR3 sequence: CASSTTGELFF. DNA of the CDR3: TGTGCCAGCAGTACTACCGGGGAGCTGTTTTTT.

The V call is TRBV11-2, the J call TRBJ2-5; D gene unclear. Germline loops: CDR1 SGHAT, CDR2 FQNNGV. Between the trimmed V and J ends, which lost 2 bases and 1 base, there was a span of 8 bases. The CDR3 runs to 14 residues. CDR3 nucleotide sequence: TGTGCCAGCAGCTTAATCAGCGTCCAAGAGACCCAGTACTTC. This translates into CASSLISVQETQYF.

The genes are TRBV6-5 and TRBJ1-5; D is possibly TRBD1 (6 bases). The germline V and J ends were trimmed by 2 bases and 0 bases, with 8 bases remaining between them. Germline values: CDR1 MNHEY, CDR2 SVGAGI. This CDR3 is 15 amino acids long. The CDR3 here is CASSYDRNSNQPQHF. CDR3 nucleotides: TGTGCCAGCAGTTACGACAGGAATAGCAATCAGCCCCAGCATTTT.

This clone was seen a few times. The chain employs TRBV19 and TRBJ2-1, with 7 bases fitting TRBD1. Unmatched junction bases numbered 8, after V lost 5 bases and J lost 7 bases. CDR1 is LNHDA and CDR2 is SQIVND in the germline V gene (reference sequence). The CDR3 is 14 amino acids. CDR3 residues: CASSPRQGWNEQFF. The CDR3, as DNA: TGTGCCAGTAGTCCCCGACAGGGTTGGAATGAGCAGTTCTTC.

This chain's CDR3 is CASSIMGQSTHEQYF. CDR3 bases: TGTGCCAGTAGTATAATGGGCCAATCAACCCACGAGCAGTACTTC. The chain combines TRBV19 with TRBJ2-7, with no clear D. Germline V lookup: CDR1 LNHDA, CDR2 SQIVND (reference sequence). Trimming cost V 2 bases and J 5 bases, with 16 bases left between them. The CDR3 is made up of 15 amino acids.

This chain links TRBV27 with TRBJ1-2; 10 positions agree with TRBD1. The V and J ends lost 4 bases and 2 bases, in that order; junction bases with no gene match: 1. Germline-derived CDR1 and CDR2 are MNHEY and SMNVEV (reference sequence). The CDR3 consists of 14 residues. DNA for the CDR3: TGTGCCAGCAGTTCGGGACAGGGGAACTATGGCTACACCTTC. Its translation: CASSSGQGNYGYTF.

The chain employs TRBV7-9 and TRBJ2-3, with D possibly matching TRBD1 (6 bases). Germline-derived CDR1 and CDR2 are SEHNR and FQNEAQ (reference sequence). CDR3 length equals 14 residues. Trimming left V 3 bases short and J 6 bases short, with 13 bases between. The CDR3 DNA follows: TGTGCCAGCAGCTTCAGGACAGCGGCGGATACGCAGTATTTT. Encoded protein: CASSFRTAADTQYF.

This clone was found a few times. This rearrangement joins TRBV4-1 to TRBJ1-6, with 10 bases aligning to TRBD1. Germline CDR1 is MGHRA and CDR2 is YSYEKL. The CDR3 is 16 residues long. J was trimmed by 5 bases and V by 4 bases; bases with no gene match: 5. The CDR3 DNA reads TGCGCCAGCAGCCTAACAGGACAGGGGGATAATTCACCCCTCCACTTT. It translates to CASSLTGQGDNSPLHF.

This clone appeared a single time. For the CDR3, the DNA is TGTGCCAGCAGTGAGGATCACGGGACAGGGTTCCACGAGCAGTACTTC. Protein product: CASSEDHGTGFHEQYF. The rearrangement uses TRBV6-1 and TRBJ2-7, with 9 nucleotides matching TRBD1. CDR3 length: 16 amino acids. The V segment lost 3 bases and the J segment 5 bases; nucleotides outside the gene matches: 11. Looked up from germline, CDR1 is MNHNS and CDR2 is SASEGT.

V usage is TRBV5-1 and J usage is TRBJ1-5, with TRBD1 identical over 7 bases. Looked up from germline, CDR1 is SGHRS and CDR2 is YFSETQ. Trimming cost V 1 base and J 4 bases; bases outside gene matches: 5. The CDR3 is 15 residues long. This chain's CDR3 is CASSLYGQANQPQHF. CDR3 coding DNA: TGCGCCAGCAGCTTGTACGGACAGGCTAATCAGCCCCAGCATTTT. The whole variable domain, filled in from reference TRBV5-1 and TRBJ1-5, reads KAGVTQTPRYLIKTRGQQVTLSCSPISGHRSVSWYQQTPGQGLQFLFEYFSETQRNKGNFPGRFSGRQFSNSRSEMNVSTLELGDSALYLCASSLYGQANQPQHFGDGTRLSIL.

This clone was observed a single time. One end of the junction does not line up with germline, which may come from a read error. The V and J genes are TRBV6-1 and TRBJ1-2, with D hard to call. Germline assignment: CDR1 MNHNS and CDR2 SASEGT. The CDR3 has 13 amino acids. CDR3 in amino acids: CASTPSRDYGYPF. The CDR3 DNA is TGTGCCAGCACCCCCTCTCGAGACTATGGCTACCCCTTC.

The genes are TRBV10-3 and TRBJ2-1, with 13 nucleotides matching TRBD2. Germline lookup yields CDR1 ENHRY and CDR2 SYGVKD. V trimming: 10 bases; J trimming: 9 bases; junction bases outside the gene matches: 3. The CDR3 contains 12 residues. The DNA for the CDR3 is TGTGCCACCAGGACTAGCGGGGGTGAGCAGTTCTTC. It is translated as CATRTSGGEQFF.

This clone occurred a few times. The chain is built from TRBV29-1 and TRBJ2-1; 9 bases agree with TRBD1. Germline CDR1 reads SQVTM; CDR2 reads ANQGSEA. The CDR3 consists of 14 residues. Trimming removed 7 bases from V and 8 bases from J; junction bases left unmatched: 12. Written as DNA, the CDR3 is TGCAGCGCCGTTTCGGGACAGGGTGTCCATGAGCAGTTCTTC. Residues: CSAVSGQGVHEQFF.

The gene calls are TRBV7-9 and TRBJ1-1; D is perhaps TRBD1 (6 bases). Germline V lookup: CDR1 SEHNR, CDR2 FQNEAQ (reference sequence). V was cut by 2 bases and J by 9 bases, with 13 bases left in between. The CDR3 loop spans 13 amino acids. The CDR3 region has the DNA TGTGCCAGCAGCTTAAACAGGGCCCCTCAAGCTTTCTTT. Encoded protein: CASSLNRAPQAFF.

V and J are TRBV7-9 and TRBJ2-5; possibly TRBD2 for D (5 bases). The CDR3 loop spans 16 amino acids. The germline V and J ends were trimmed by 2 bases and 1 base, with 14 bases remaining between them. Germline CDR1 reads SEHNR; CDR2 reads FQNEAQ (reference sequence). The CDR3 sequence: CASSLRVARVQETQYF. The CDR3 nucleotides read TGTGCCAGCAGCTTACGGGTAGCGAGAGTCCAAGAGACCCAGTACTTC. The variable domain in full, completed from reference TRBV7-9 and TRBJ2-5, reads DTGVSQNPRHKITKRGQNVTFRCDPISEHNRLYWYRQTLGQGPEFLTYFQNEAQLEKSRLLSDRFSAERPKGSFSTLEIQRTEQGDSAMYLCASSLRVARVQETQYFGPGTRLLVL.

V gene TRBV19 combines with J gene TRBJ2-5, with 9 bases aligning to TRBD2. The CDR3 runs to 14 residues. J lost 0 bases, V lost 7 bases, and 3 bases had no gene match. The germline V gene has CDR1 LNHDA and CDR2 SQIVND (reference sequence). For the CDR3, the DNA is TGTGCCAGTAACGAGCGGGGGGACCAAGAGACCCAGTACTTC. Encoded protein: CASNERGDQETQYF.

CDR3 nucleotides: TGTGCCAGCTCTCACCGGCCCCCAACTAGCGGGGACTACAATGAGCAGTTCTTC. It encodes CASSHRPPTSGDYNEQFF. The J gene is TRBJ2-1, the V gene TRBV18, with 10 positions matching TRBD2. This CDR3 contains 18 residues. V was pared by 6 bases and J by 3 bases, with 14 bases of the junction left unmatched. Germline CDR1 is KGHSH and CDR2 is LQKENI.